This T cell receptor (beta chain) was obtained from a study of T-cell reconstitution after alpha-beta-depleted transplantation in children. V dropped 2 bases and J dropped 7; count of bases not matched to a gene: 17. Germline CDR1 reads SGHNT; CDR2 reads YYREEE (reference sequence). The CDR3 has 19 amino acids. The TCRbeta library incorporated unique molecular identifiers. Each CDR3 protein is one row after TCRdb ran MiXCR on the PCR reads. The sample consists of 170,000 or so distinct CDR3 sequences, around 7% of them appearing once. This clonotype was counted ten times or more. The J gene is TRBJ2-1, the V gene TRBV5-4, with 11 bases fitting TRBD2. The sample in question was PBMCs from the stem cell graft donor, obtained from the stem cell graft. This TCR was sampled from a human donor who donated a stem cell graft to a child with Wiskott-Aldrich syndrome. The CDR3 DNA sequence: TGTGCCAGCAGCTTCAAAAGAACTAGCGGGGGATCAGTTGGGAATGAGCAGTTCTTC. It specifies CASSFKRTSGGSVGNEQFF.